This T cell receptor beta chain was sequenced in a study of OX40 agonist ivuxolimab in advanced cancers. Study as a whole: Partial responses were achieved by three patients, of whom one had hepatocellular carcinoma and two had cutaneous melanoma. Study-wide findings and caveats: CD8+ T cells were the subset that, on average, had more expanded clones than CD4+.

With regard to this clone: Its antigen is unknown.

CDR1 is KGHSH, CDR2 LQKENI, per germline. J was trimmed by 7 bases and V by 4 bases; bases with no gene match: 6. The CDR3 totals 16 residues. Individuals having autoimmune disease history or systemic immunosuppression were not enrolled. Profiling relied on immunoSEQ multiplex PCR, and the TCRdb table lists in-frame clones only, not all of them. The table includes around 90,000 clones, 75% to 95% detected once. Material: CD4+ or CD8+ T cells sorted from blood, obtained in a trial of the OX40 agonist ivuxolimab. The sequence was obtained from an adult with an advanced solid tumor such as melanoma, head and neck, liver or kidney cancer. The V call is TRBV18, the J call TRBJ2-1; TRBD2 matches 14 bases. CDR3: CASSQSGTSGRNEQFF. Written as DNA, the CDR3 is TGTGCCAGCTCACAATCCGGGACTAGCGGGAGAAATGAGCAGTTCTTC.